This T cell receptor beta chain is drawn from a study of neurological immune-mediated disorders. TCRdb independently ran MiXCR on the 5' RACE reads; one entry per CDR3 protein. The sample yields about 59,000 distinct CDR3 sequences, about 13% seen once. This clonotype was recorded many times. V dropped 4 bases and J dropped 4 bases, with 8 bases sitting between them. The CDR3 length is 11 residues. CDR1 and CDR2 from the germline V gene are DFQATT and SNEGSKA (reference sequence). The unsorted libraries were prepared from 2 million PBMCs (stored at -80 C). This TCR was sampled from a woman in her sixties or seventies with HTLV-1-associated myelopathy (HAM/TSP). This chain joins TRBV20-1 and TRBJ2-7, with unresolved D. Sequencing was done on a sample of PBMCs. The CDR3 DNA is TGCAGTGCTAAGGTGGGATACGAGCAGTACTTC. Protein sequence: CSAKVGYEQYF.